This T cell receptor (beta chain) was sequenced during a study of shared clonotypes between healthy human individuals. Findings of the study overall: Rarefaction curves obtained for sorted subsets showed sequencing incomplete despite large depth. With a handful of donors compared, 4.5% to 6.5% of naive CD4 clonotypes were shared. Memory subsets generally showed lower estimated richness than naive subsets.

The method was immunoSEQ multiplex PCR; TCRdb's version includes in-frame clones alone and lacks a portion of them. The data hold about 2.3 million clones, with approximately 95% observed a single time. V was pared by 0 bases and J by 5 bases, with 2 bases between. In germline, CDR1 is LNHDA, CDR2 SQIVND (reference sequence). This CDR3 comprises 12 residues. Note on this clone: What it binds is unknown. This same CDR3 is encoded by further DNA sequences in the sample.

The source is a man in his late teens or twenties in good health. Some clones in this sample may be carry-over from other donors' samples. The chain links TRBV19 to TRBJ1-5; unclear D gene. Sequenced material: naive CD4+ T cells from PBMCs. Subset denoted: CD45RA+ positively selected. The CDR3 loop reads CASSIEDQPQHF. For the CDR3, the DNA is TGTGCCAGTAGTATAGAAGATCAGCCCCAGCATTTT.